This entry concerns a single T cell receptor beta chain. The antigen is undetermined. The sample is drawn from a study of post-analysis software for immune sequencing data. Overall study: The courses of disease that were included comprised relapsing-remitting, secondary progressive and progressive-relapsing multiple sclerosis. Notes on the study in general: Versus controls, multiple sclerosis patients showed significantly lower diversity (normalized Chao1). Strong co-clustering by F measure was seen for same-batch samples. Patients showed TRBV5-6, TRBV5-1 and TRBV20-1 among four to six TRBV segments more frequent than in controls.

Presence of unique molecular identifiers characterized the TCR beta cDNA libraries. When roughly 1 to 10 million T cells were used, they gave roughly 500,000 cDNA molecules. TCRdb re-analysed the PCR reads in MiXCR, keeping a single row per CDR3 protein. The sample holds hundreds of thousands of distinct CDR3 sequences, 55% to 60% seen once. This CDR3 has 17 amino acids. The germline V gene has CDR1 MNHEY and CDR2 SMNVEV (reference sequence). The V and J ends lost 5 bases and 10 bases, in that order; junction bases with no gene match: 20. Material: blood. V and J are TRBV27 and TRBJ2-1; TRBD1 matches 7 bases. This receptor was taken from a girl aged 2-9 years with multiple sclerosis. The CDR3 DNA follows: TGTGCCAGCAGTATAATAAGACTCCGGGACAGAGGAAGAGAGCAGTTCTTC. This encodes CASSIIRLRDRGREQFF.